This TCR beta chain was captured by sequencing in a study of regulatory T cells in long-lasting Graves disease. On the study more broadly: Newly diagnosed Graves' patients had under 3 months of antithyroid drugs.

In building TCR beta libraries, iRepertoire HTBI primers were used together with Arm-PCR of CDR3 regions. TCRdb used MiXCR to reprocess the multiplex PCR reads, holding one entry per CDR3 protein. The sample yields over 350,000 distinct CDR3 sequences, approximately 16% seen once. In its sample, this clonotype was seen a few times. V was trimmed by 0 bases and J by 1 base, leaving 10 bases between them. The CDR3 has 15 amino acids. CDR1 SGHDN and CDR2 FVKESK come from the germline V gene. As for time point: newly diagnosed GD, antithyroid drugs for less than 3 months. PBMC-extracted RNA yielded the TCR library. Patient provenance is recorded as an endocrinology department in Xi'an, China. This sample also appeared in a second study, on T cells in Graves' hyperthyroidism and ophthalmopathy. From that paper: Newly diagnosed hyperthyroidism patients aged 18 to 65 years had disease lasting under 2 months. Blood also held most thyroid clonotypes expanded beyond 0.001.

The sequence came from a woman in her thirties or forties with Graves disease. The rearrangement links TRBV14 to TRBJ2-7; TRBD1 or TRBD2 may be the D gene (5 bases each). This sample comprised peripheral blood mononuclear cells (PBMCs), obtained at new diagnosis, from a patient treated with antithyroid drugs. The CDR3 sequence is CASSQESEGSYEQYF. CDR3 nucleotide sequence: TGTGCCAGCAGCCAAGAGAGTGAGGGGTCCTACGAGCAGTACTTC.